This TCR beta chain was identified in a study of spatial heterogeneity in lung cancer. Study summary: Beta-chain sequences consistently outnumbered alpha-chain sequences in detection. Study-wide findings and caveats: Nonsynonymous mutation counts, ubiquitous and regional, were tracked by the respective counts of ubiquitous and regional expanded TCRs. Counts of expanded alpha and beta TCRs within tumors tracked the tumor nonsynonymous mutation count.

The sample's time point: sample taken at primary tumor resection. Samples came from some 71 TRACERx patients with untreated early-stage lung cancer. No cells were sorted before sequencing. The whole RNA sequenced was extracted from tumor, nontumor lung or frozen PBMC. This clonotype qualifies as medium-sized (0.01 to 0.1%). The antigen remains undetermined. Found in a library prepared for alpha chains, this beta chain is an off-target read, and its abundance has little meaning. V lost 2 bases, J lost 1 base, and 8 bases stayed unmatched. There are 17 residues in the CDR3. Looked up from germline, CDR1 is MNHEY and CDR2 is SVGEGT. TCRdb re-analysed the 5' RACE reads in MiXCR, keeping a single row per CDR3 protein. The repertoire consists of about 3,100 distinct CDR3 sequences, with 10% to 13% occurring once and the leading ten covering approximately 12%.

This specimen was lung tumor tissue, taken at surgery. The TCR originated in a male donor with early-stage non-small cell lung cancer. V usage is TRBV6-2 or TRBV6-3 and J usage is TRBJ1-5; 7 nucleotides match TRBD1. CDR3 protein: CASSYTTGNPSNQPQHF. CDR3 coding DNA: TGTGCCAGCAGTTACACGACAGGGAACCCGAGCAATCAGCCCCAGCATTTT.